This paragraph covers one T cell receptor beta chain sequence. There are a few counts of this clonotype. Its antigen is not yet known. Base-call qualities are not available, and no considerably larger clone is one nucleotide away. In the germline V gene, CDR1 corresponds to SGHRS and CDR2 to YFSETQ. Trimming at the junction amounts to 5 bases on V and 6 bases on J, and the germline ends lie 20 bases apart. The CDR3, cysteine through phenylalanine, is 15 amino acids long. This entry keeps only the CDR3 DNA: 45 bases, framed from base 1. The library was prepared using PCR. The listed sequencing device is Illumina HiSeq 2500. To normalize quantification of the TCRbeta repertoire, the TCR libraries were built with molecular barcoding that relied on unique molecular identifiers. The public reads were reprocessed in TCRdb via fastp at Q25 and MiXCR, keeping in-frame beta chains. Merged by CDR3 protein, the rows form single entries marked with the most common genes and DNA. Within this sample are roughly 170,000 distinct CDR3 sequences, with roughly 6.8% of them counted one time only. Roughly 3% of the sample belongs to the ten largest clones.

The data originate from a study of T-cell reconstitution after alpha-beta-depleted transplantation in children (TCRdb year 2016). For context, the study as a whole: Using TCR repertoire profiling, the study followed T-cell immune reconstitution in a quantitative way in children after TCRalphabeta/CD19-depleted allogeneic hematopoietic cell transplantation.

This TCR was recovered from a human donor who donated a stem cell graft to a child with Wiskott-Aldrich syndrome. This sequence uses TRBV5-1 and TRBJ1-1, with no confident D gene call. Sequenced material: PBMCs from the stem cell graft donor, taken from the stem cell graft. The CDR3 protein: CASSLRTSSDAEAFF. The nucleotides read TGCGCCAGCAGTCTTAGGACCTCCTCTGATGCTGAAGCTTTCTTT.